These 12 T cell receptor beta chains came from one sample sequenced in a study of identical twins. One entry per CDR3 protein, called by TCRdb with MiXCR from the 5' RACE reads. Of about 200,000 distinct CDR3 sequences listed, about 11% are singletons. The sample comprised memory T cells sorted from blood. These receptors all stem from a man in his fifties or sixties in good health.

The chain joins TRBV4-1 to TRBJ1-6; D gene unclear. The germline gives CDR1 MGHRA, CDR2 YSYEKL. This CDR3 has 16 amino acids. The ends were cut back, 0 bases at V and 1 base at J, with 7 bases in the middle. The CDR3 reads CASSQDPRSYNSPLHF. CDR3 coding DNA: TGCGCCAGCAGCCAAGATCCCAGATCCTATAATTCACCCCTCCACTTT.

In this sample, this clonotype turned up a few times. The V gene is TRBV4-3, the J gene TRBJ2-7; 7 bases map to TRBD1. Trimming removed 1 base from V and 2 bases from J; junction bases left unmatched: 5. The CDR3 length is 15 residues. Germline V gene data show CDR1 as LGHNA and CDR2 as YSLEER. The CDR3 region is CASSQGFGTAYEQYF. DNA of the CDR3: TGCGCCAGCAGCCAAGGGTTCGGGACAGCCTACGAGCAGTACTTC.

Turning to this clonotype: Being one base from a much bigger clone, this may be a read error. The CDR3 loop reads CASTWTGGEKLFF. The CDR3 region has the DNA TGCGCCAGCACCTGGACAGGAGGTGAAAAACTGTTTTTT. The chain couples TRBV5-1 to TRBJ1-4; 7 bases map to TRBD1. The ends lost 6 bases at V and 7 bases at J; junction bases unmatched: 6. The CDR3 runs 13 residues. CDR1 is SGHRS, CDR2 YFSETQ, per germline.

A remark on this clonotype: A much larger clone sits a single nucleotide away, making a read error possible. V usage is TRBV24-1 and J usage is TRBJ1-5; a weak D match, TRBD1 (5 bases). CDR3 length: 16 residues. The V gene's germline CDR1 is KGHDR and CDR2 SFDVKD. The CDR3 loop reads CASSDSRGVPNQPQHF. The DNA of the CDR3 is TGTGCCTCCAGTGACAGTCGAGGCGTTCCCAATCAGCCCCAGCATTTT.

V is TRBV20-1 and J is TRBJ1-2; 11 nucleotides align to TRBD1. Trimming took 3 bases from V and 6 from J; bases not matched to a gene: 9. The CDR3 is made up of 15 amino acids. Germline values: CDR1 DFQATT, CDR2 SNEGSKA (reference sequence). The CDR3 protein is CSARKDRGLRDGYTF. The CDR3 DNA follows: TGCAGTGCTAGGAAGGACAGGGGGCTCAGAGATGGCTACACCTTC.

This clonotype occurred a few times. This chain uses TRBV7-8 with TRBJ2-7; 9 bases align to TRBD1. The CDR3 spans 14 residues. CDR1 is SGHVS and CDR2 is FQNEAQ in the germline V gene. The V gene end was trimmed by 6 bases and the J gene end by 1 base; junction bases not matched to a gene: 4. For the CDR3, the DNA is TGTGCCAGCAGACCGGACAGGGGATCCTACGAGCAGTACTTC. It specifies CASRPDRGSYEQYF.

This clonotype was seen a handful of times. The chain links TRBV3-1 to TRBJ2-7; D is unresolved. Germline assignment: CDR1 LGHDT and CDR2 YNNKEL (reference sequence). V was shortened by 4 bases and J by 3 bases, with 13 bases between the two germline ends. The CDR3 has 14 amino acids. The CDR3 region is CASSPGGPSYEQYF. CDR3 nucleotide sequence: TGTGCCAGCAGCCCGGGTGGCCCAAGCTACGAGCAGTACTTC.

This clonotype has at least ten counts. V is TRBV29-1 and J is TRBJ2-5; a weak D match, TRBD2 (5 bases). CDR3 length equals 12 residues. Germline CDR1 is SQVTM and CDR2 is ANQGSEA. Trimming took off 3 bases at V and 4 bases at J, with 9 bases between the two ends. As DNA, the CDR3 is TGCAGCGTTGAGGCGGGTAGAGAGACCCAGTACTTC. This encodes CSVEAGRETQYF.

The genes are TRBV30 and TRBJ2-2; TRBD1 is a possible D gene (6 bases). The germline CDR1 and CDR2 sequences are GTSNPN and SVGIG (reference sequence). The CDR3 is made up of 14 amino acids. V lost 2 bases and J lost 9, with 16 bases in between. The CDR3 region is CAWSNLQGYWELFF. For the CDR3, the DNA is TGTGCCTGGAGTAACTTACAGGGTTACTGGGAGCTGTTTTTT. The full variable domain, in which reference TRBV30 and TRBJ2-2 provide the parts outside the CDR3, is SQTIHQWPATLVQPVGSPLSLECTVEGTSNPNLYWYRQAAGRGLQLLFYSVGIGQISSEVPQNLSASRPQDRQFILSSKKLLLSDSGFYLCAWSNLQGYWELFFGEGSRLTVL.

Only a few counts were recorded for this clonotype. The chain couples TRBV28 to TRBJ2-5; D may be TRBD2 (5 bases). Germline V gene data show CDR1 as MDHEN and CDR2 as SYDVKM. V lost 2 bases, J lost 6 bases, and 10 bases lay in between. This CDR3 has 13 residues. The DNA of the CDR3 is TGTGCCAGCAGTTTACACGGGATGCAGACCCAGTACTTC. Residues: CASSLHGMQTQYF.

A few counts support this clonotype. This sequence joins TRBV4-3 and TRBJ2-5; 7 bases align to TRBD2. The V gene end was trimmed by 0 bases and the J gene end by 7 bases; junction bases not matched to a gene: 5. CDR3 length equals 14 residues. The germline gives CDR1 LGHNA, CDR2 YSLEER. The CDR3 loop reads CASSQDRGGRTQYF. DNA for the CDR3: TGCGCCAGCAGCCAAGATCGGGGAGGGCGGACCCAGTACTTC.

V and J are TRBV7-2 and TRBJ2-5, with TRBD2 matching 13 bases. Unmatched junction bases numbered 12, after V lost 6 bases and J lost 11 bases. The CDR3 has 15 amino acids. CDR1 and CDR2 from the germline V gene are SGHTA and FQGNSA. For the CDR3, the DNA is TGTGCCAGCAGTCGGACTAGCGGGGGAGAAGAGATACAGTACTTC. It yields the protein CASSRTSGGEEIQYF.